This T cell receptor (beta chain) was identified during a study of blood T cell repertoires in COVID-19. About the research overall: From T cells, B-cell-depleted T cells, or PBMCs came the material, which was cDNA or gDNA.

Clones were read by immunoSEQ multiplex PCR, and TCRdb kept only the in-frame ones, dropping some. This repertoire shows about 370,000 clones, around 92% found once; its top ten account for 1.5% to 2%. Trimming took 6 bases from V and 4 from J; bases not matched to a gene: 3. This CDR3 spans 13 amino acids. This TCR was recovered from a woman in her twenties or thirties who had recovered from COVID-19. The sample consisted of PBMCs or T cells enriched from blood (not recorded which). V and J are TRBV12-3 or TRBV12-4 and TRBJ1-1, with 9 bases identical to TRBD1. CDR3 region: CASRRTGVTEAFF. The CDR3 nucleotides are TGTGCCAGCAGACGGACAGGGGTCACTGAAGCTTTCTTT.